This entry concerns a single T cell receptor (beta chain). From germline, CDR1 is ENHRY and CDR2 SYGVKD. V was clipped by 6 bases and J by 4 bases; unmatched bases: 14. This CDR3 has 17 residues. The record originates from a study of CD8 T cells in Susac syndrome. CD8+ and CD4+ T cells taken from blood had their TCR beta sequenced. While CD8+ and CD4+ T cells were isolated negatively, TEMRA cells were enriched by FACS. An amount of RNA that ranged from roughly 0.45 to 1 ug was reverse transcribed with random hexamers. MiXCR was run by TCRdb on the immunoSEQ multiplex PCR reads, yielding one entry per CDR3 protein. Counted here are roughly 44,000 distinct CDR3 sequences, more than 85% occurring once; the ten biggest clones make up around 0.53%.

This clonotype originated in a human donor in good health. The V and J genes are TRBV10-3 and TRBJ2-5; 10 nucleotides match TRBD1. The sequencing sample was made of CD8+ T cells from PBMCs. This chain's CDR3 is CAIRVGGQGTPGETQYF. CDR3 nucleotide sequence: TGTGCCATCAGAGTAGGGGGACAGGGGACCCCGGGAGAGACCCAGTACTTC.